This T cell receptor (beta chain) derives from a study of T cells in Graves' hyperthyroidism and ophthalmopathy. This clonotype was observed at least ten times. The CDR3 is made up of 16 amino acids. The V gene's germline CDR1 is LNHNV and CDR2 YYDKDF (reference sequence). Unmatched junction bases numbered 12, after V lost 4 bases and J lost 6 bases. What was amplified from RNA transcripts were TCR beta CDR3 regions. Using the HTBI primer set, a first-round RT-PCR was run on the TCR CDR3. From the multiplex PCR reads, TCRdb called clonotypes with MiXCR, one entry per CDR3 protein. This sample has approximately 590,000 distinct CDR3 sequences, with more than 15% found just once.

This chain joins TRBV15 and TRBJ2-1, with 7 bases lining up with TRBD1. This sequence was found in a woman between 25 and 40 years old with Graves' hyperthyroidism. What was sequenced was blood. As DNA, the CDR3 is TGTGCCACCAGCAACGTAGACAGGGTGGGTCGCAATGAGCAGTTCTTC. The encoded protein is CATSNVDRVGRNEQFF.